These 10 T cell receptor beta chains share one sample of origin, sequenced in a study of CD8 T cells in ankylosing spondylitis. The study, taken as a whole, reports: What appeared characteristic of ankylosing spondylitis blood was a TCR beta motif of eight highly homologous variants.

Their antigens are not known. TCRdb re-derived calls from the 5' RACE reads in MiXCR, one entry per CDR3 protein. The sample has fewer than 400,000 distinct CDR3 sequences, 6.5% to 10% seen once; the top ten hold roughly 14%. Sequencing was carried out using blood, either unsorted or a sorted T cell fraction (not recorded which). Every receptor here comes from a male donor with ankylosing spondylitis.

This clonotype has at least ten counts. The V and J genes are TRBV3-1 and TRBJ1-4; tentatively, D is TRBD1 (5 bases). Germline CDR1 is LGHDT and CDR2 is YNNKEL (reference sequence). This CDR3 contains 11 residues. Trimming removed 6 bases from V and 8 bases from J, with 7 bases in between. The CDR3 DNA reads TGTGCCAGCAGAAGGGGCGAAAAACTGTTTTTT. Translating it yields CASRRGEKLFF.

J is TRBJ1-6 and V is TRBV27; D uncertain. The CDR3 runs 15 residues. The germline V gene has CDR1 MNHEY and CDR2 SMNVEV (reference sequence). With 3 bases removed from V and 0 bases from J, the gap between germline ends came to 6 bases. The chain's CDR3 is CASSFRGSYNSPLHF. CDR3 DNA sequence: TGTGCCAGCAGTTTTCGAGGCTCCTATAATTCACCCCTCCACTTT.

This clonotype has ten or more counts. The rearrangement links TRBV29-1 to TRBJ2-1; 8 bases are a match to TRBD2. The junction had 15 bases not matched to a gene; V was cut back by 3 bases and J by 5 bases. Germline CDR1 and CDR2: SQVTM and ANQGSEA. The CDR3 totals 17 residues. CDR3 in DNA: TGCAGCGTTGAGGGGATAGCGGGACCCGACCAAAACAATGAGCAGTTCTTC. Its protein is CSVEGIAGPDQNNEQFF.

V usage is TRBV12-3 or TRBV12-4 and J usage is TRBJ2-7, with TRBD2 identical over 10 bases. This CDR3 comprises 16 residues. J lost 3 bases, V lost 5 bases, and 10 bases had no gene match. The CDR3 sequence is CASSPRLAGRGYEQYF. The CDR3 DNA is TGTGCCAGCAGTCCCCGACTAGCGGGTCGCGGCTACGAGCAGTACTTC.

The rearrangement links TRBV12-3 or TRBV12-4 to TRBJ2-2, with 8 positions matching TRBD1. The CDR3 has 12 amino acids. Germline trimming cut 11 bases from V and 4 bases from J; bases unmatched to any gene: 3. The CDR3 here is CAGDRGTGELFF. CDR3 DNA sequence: TGTGCCGGAGACAGGGGCACCGGGGAGCTGTTTTTT.

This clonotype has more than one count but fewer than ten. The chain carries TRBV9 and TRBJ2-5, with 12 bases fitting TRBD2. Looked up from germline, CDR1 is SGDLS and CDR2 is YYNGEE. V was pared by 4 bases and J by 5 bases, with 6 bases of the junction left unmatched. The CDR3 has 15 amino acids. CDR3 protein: CASSPRLAGVETQYF. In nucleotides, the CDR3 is TGTGCCAGCAGCCCCAGACTAGCGGGAGTGGAGACCCAGTACTTC.

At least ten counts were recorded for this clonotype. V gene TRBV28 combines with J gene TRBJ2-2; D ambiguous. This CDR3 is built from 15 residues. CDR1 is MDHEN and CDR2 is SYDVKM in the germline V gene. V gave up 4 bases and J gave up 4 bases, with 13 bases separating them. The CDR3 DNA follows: TGTGCCAGCAGTTCGGACGGTGCAGCCACCGGGGAGCTGTTTTTT. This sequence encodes CASSSDGAATGELFF.

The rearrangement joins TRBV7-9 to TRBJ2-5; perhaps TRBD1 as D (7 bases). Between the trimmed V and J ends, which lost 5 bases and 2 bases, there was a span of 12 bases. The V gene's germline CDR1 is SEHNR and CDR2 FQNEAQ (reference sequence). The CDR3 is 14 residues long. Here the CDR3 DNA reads TGTGCCAGCAGCGCCGCAGGGGGGCAAGAGACCCAGTACTTC. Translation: CASSAAGGQETQYF. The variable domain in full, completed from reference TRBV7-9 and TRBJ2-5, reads DTGVSQNPRHKITKRGQNVTFRCDPISEHNRLYWYRQTLGQGPEFLTYFQNEAQLEKSRLLSDRFSAERPKGSFSTLEIQRTEQGDSAMYLCASSAAGGQETQYFGPGTRLLVL.

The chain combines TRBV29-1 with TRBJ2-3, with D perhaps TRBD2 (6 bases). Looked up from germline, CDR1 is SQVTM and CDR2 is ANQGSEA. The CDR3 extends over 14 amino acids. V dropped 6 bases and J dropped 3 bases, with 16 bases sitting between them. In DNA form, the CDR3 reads TGCAGCGTGGGCATAGGAGGGAGAACAGATACGCAGTATTTT. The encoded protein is CSVGIGGRTDTQYF.

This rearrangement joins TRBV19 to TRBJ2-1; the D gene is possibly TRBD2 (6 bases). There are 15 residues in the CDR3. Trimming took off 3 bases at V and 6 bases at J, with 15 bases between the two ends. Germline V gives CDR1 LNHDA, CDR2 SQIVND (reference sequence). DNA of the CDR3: TGTGCCAGTAGTATGGGGGAGGCGATTGGCAATGAGCAGTTCTTC. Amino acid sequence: CASSMGEAIGNEQFF.